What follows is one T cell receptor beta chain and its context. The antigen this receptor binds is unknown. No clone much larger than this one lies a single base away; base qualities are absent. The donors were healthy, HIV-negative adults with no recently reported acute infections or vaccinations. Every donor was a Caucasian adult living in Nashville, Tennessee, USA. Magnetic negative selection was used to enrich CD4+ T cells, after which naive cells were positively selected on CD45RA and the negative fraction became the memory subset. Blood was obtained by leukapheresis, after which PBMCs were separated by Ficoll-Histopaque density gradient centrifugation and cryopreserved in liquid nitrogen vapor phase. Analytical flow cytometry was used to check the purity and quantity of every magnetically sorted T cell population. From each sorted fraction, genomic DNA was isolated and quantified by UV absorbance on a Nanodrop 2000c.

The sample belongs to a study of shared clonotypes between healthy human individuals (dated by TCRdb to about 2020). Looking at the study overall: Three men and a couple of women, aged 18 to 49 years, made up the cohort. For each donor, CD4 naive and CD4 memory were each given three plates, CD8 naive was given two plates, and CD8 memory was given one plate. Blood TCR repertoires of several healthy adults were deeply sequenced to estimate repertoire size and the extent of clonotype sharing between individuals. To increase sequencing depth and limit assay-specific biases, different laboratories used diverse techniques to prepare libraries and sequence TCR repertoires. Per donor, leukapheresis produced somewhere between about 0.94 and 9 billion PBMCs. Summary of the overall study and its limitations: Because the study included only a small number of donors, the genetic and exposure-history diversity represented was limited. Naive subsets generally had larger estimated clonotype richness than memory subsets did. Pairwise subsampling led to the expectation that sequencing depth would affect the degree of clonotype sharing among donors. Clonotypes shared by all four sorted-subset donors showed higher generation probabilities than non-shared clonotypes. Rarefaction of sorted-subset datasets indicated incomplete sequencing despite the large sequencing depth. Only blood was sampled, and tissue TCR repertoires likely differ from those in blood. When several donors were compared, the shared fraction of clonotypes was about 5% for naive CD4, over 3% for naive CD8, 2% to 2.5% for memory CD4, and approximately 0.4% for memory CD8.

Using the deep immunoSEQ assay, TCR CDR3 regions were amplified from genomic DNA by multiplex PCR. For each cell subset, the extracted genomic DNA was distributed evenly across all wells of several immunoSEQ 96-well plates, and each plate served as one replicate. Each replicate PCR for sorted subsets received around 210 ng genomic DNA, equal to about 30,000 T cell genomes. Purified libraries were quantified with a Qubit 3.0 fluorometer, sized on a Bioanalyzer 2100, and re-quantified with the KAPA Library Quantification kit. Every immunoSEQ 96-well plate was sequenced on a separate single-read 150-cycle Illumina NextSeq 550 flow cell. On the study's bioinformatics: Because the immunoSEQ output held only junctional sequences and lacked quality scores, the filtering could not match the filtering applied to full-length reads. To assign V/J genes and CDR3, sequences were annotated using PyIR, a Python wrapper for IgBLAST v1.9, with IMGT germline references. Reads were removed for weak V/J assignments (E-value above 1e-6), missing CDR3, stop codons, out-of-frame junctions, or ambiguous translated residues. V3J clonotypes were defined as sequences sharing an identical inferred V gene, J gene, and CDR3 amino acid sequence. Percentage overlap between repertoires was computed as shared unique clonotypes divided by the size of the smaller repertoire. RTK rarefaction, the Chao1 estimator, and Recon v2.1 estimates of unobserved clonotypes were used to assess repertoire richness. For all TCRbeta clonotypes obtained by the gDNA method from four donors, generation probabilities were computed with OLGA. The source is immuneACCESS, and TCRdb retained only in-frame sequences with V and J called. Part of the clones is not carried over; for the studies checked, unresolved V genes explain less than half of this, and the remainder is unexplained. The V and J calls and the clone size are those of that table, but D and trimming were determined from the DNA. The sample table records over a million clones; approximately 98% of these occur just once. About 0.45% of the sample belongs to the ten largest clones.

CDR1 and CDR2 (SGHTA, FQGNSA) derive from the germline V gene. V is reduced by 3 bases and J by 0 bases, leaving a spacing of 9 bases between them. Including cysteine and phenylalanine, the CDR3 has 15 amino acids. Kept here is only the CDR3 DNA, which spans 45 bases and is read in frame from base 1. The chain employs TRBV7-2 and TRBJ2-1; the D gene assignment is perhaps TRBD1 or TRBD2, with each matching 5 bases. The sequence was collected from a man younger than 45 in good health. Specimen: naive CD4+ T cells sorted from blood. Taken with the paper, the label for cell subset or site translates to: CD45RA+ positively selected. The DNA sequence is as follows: TGTGCCAGCAGCTTTCGGGGCTACTCCTACAATGAGCAGTTCTTC. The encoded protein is CASSFRGYSYNEQFF.